Presented here are 27 T cell receptor beta chains from one specimen sequenced in a study of shared clonotypes between healthy human individuals. Profiling relied on immunoSEQ multiplex PCR, and the TCRdb table lists in-frame clones only, not all of them. This sample has 2 million to 3 million clones, with over 85% found just once. Input material: naive CD4+ T cells from PBMCs. As to subset: CD45RA+ positively selected. The receptor set was obtained from a young man in good health. Some clones in this sample may be carry-over from other donors' samples.

This rearrangement joins TRBV19 to TRBJ2-1; D gene ambiguous. V lost 2 bases, J lost 12 bases, and 20 bases lay in between. The CDR3 loop spans 15 amino acids. CDR1 LNHDA and CDR2 SQIVND come from the germline V gene (reference sequence). The CDR3 DNA follows: TGTGCCAGTAGTATAAGGGTGGCGGTCCTTTCAGGGCAGTTCTTC. It translates to CASSIRVAVLSGQFF.

Written as DNA, the CDR3 is TGTGCCAGCAGCCTCAGAGTGATCTATGGCTACACCTTC. Amino acid sequence: CASSLRVIYGYTF. J is TRBJ1-2 and V is TRBV28; D gene uncertain. Trimming pared 6 bases from V and 4 bases from J, leaving 12 bases between. The germline V gene has CDR1 MDHEN and CDR2 SYDVKM. The CDR3 contains 13 residues.

The rearrangement uses TRBV27 and TRBJ2-6, with 7 bases fitting TRBD1. V dropped 1 base and J dropped 6; count of bases not matched to a gene: 12. Germline loops: CDR1 MNHEY, CDR2 SMNVEV (reference sequence). The CDR3 is 18 residues long. In DNA form, the CDR3 reads TGTGCCAGCAGTTTATTGGCCAGGGGGATTGTAACGGCCAACGTCCTGACTTTC. Its translation: CASSLLARGIVTANVLTF.

The chain employs TRBV4-3 and TRBJ1-1; D gene unclear. With 0 bases removed from V and 0 bases from J, the gap between germline ends came to 17 bases. Per germline, CDR1 LGHNA and CDR2 YSLEER. The CDR3 loop spans 18 amino acids. DNA for the CDR3: TGCGCCAGCAGCCAAGACTGGGCAGCCCCCGGGGTGAACACTGAAGCTTTCTTT. It encodes CASSQDWAAPGVNTEAFF.

This clone was observed a handful of times. Other DNA sequences in the sample encode the same CDR3. The V call is TRBV29-1, the J call TRBJ1-5; 7 nucleotides agree with TRBD1. The V and J ends lost 7 bases and 2 bases, in that order; junction bases with no gene match: 2. The length of the CDR3 is 12 residues. The germline V gene encodes CDR1 SQVTM and CDR2 ANQGSEA. The CDR3 spells CSAGTGNQPQHF. The CDR3 DNA follows: TGCAGCGCCGGGACAGGCAATCAGCCCCAGCATTTT.

The J gene is TRBJ2-7, the V gene TRBV6-5; 7 bases are shared with TRBD1. V lost 5 bases, J lost 1 base, and 8 bases stayed unmatched. The CDR3 spans 15 residues. The V gene's germline CDR1 is MNHEY and CDR2 SVGAGI. Here the CDR3 DNA reads TGTGCCAGCAGTAACTTCCGGGACAGATCCTACGAGCAGTACTTC. Translating it yields CASSNFRDRSYEQYF.

The rearrangement uses TRBV7-3 and TRBJ2-7; 11 bases line up with TRBD2. The trim removed 5 bases at V and 9 bases at J, leaving 15 bases unmatched. Per the germline V gene, CDR1 is SGHTA and CDR2 is FQGTGA. The CDR3 spans 16 residues. CDR3 sequence reads: CASSPRGSGREVVQYF. The CDR3 nucleotides read TGTGCCAGCAGCCCCCGAGGTAGCGGGAGGGAGGTAGTGCAGTACTTC.

The chain recombines TRBV10-3 with TRBJ2-1; 10 nucleotides line up with TRBD2. The germline gives CDR1 ENHRY, CDR2 SYGVKD. This CDR3 has 16 amino acids. V lost 3 bases, J lost 5 bases, and 7 bases stayed unmatched. DNA for the CDR3: TGTGCCATCAGTGATTATAGAAGCGGGAGGGACAATGAGCAGTTCTTC. This codes for CAISDYRSGRDNEQFF.

In the case of this clone: The sample has other DNA sequences that encode this CDR3 too. The chain joins TRBV5-1 to TRBJ2-2; 9 bases are shared with TRBD1. V was clipped by 4 bases and J by 5 bases; unmatched bases: 3. CDR3 length: 14 amino acids. Germline CDR1 and CDR2: SGHRS and YFSETQ. The CDR3 reads CASSPGTGTGELFF. Here the CDR3 DNA reads TGCGCCAGCAGCCCTGGGACAGGGACCGGGGAGCTGTTTTTT.

This clone showed up just once. The chain joins TRBV25-1 to TRBJ2-1; D unclear. V shed 6 bases and J shed 4 bases, with 10 bases lying between them. This CDR3 contains 13 residues. CDR1 is MGHDK and CDR2 is SYGVNS in the germline V gene. The CDR3 is CASRNREYNEQFF. For the CDR3, the DNA is TGTGCCAGCAGGAATAGAGAGTACAATGAGCAGTTCTTC.

This chain uses TRBV28 with TRBJ2-7, with D tentatively TRBD2 (5 bases). CDR3 length: 11 residues. The ends were cut back, 6 bases at V and 7 bases at J, with 10 bases in the middle. Germline-derived CDR1 and CDR2 are MDHEN and SYDVKM. CDR3 amino acids: CASRKLVEQYF. The CDR3 nucleotides read TGTGCCAGCAGGAAACTAGTAGAGCAGTACTTC. The whole variable domain, filled in from reference TRBV28 and TRBJ2-7, reads DVKVTQSSRYLVKRTGEKVFLECVQDMDHENMFWYRQDPGLGLRLIYFSYDVKMKEKGDIPEGYSVSREKKERFSLILESASTNQTSMYLCASRKLVEQYFGPGTRLTVT.

V and J are TRBV20-1 and TRBJ2-7; D may be TRBD1 (6 bases). The CDR3 totals 11 residues. Trimming removed 5 bases from V and 9 bases from J, with 14 bases in between. In germline, CDR1 is DFQATT, CDR2 SNEGSKA (reference sequence). The CDR3 DNA reads as TGCAGTGCTCCACAGGGAAGGGGGCAGTACTTC. Protein product: CSAPQGRGQYF.

J is TRBJ2-1 and V is TRBV9; D is unclear. From germline, CDR1 is SGDLS and CDR2 YYNGEE. CDR3 length: 13 residues. The ends were cut back, 4 bases at V and 9 bases at J, with 14 bases in the middle. The CDR3 DNA follows: TGTGCCAGCAGCTTACTTCCGGTTGGTGAGCAGTTCTTC. This gives the protein CASSLLPVGEQFF. The full variable domain, with the rest looked up from reference TRBV9 and TRBJ2-1, is DSGVTQTPKHLITATGQRVTLRCSPRSGDLSVYWYQQSLDQGLQFLIQYYNGEERAKGNILERFSAQQFPDLHSELNLSSLELGDSALYFCASSLLPVGEQFFGPGTRLTVL.

This clone was counted a single time. J is TRBJ2-1 and V is TRBV9, with a tentative D call TRBD2 (5 bases). This CDR3 has 16 amino acids. Germline assignment: CDR1 SGDLS and CDR2 YYNGEE. V was pared by 0 bases and J by 4 bases, with 14 bases between. CDR3 sequence (DNA): TGTGCCAGCAGCGTAGAGATAGCGTTCGGGTACAATGAGCAGTTCTTC. It encodes CASSVEIAFGYNEQFF.

This clone has a handful of counts. The chain recombines TRBV5-1 with TRBJ1-2; D is perhaps TRBD1 (6 bases). Between the trimmed V and J ends, which lost 0 bases and 7 bases, there was a span of 13 bases. The CDR3 is 14 residues long. Germline V gene lookup returns CDR1 SGHRS and CDR2 YFSETQ. The CDR3 region has the DNA TGCGCCAGCAGCTTGGTCGGGGGGGCCCCTGGCTACACCTTC. It translates to CASSLVGGAPGYTF.

The chain couples TRBV19 to TRBJ2-1; D is uncertain. V was clipped by 2 bases and J by 0 bases, with 14 bases between them. CDR3 length equals 17 residues. Germline CDR1 reads LNHDA; CDR2 reads SQIVND (reference sequence). CDR3 protein: CASSITGRVPSYNEQFF. The CDR3 region has the DNA TGTGCCAGTAGTATAACTGGCCGAGTCCCCTCCTACAATGAGCAGTTCTTC. Using reference TRBV19 and TRBJ2-1 for the parts outside the CDR3, the full variable domain is DGGITQSPKYLFRKEGQNVTLSCEQNLNHDAMYWYRQDPGQGLRLIYYSQIVNDFQKGDIAEGYSVSREKKESFPLTVTSAQKNPTAFYLCASSITGRVPSYNEQFFGPGTRLTVL.

The chain combines TRBV14 with TRBJ2-7; D not resolved. CDR3 length equals 14 residues. Per the germline V gene, CDR1 is SGHDN and CDR2 is FVKESK. V shed 4 bases and J shed 6 bases, with 16 bases lying between them. CDR3 amino acids: CASSPNPWAREQYF. CDR3 bases: TGTGCCAGCAGCCCCAACCCTTGGGCCCGCGAGCAGTACTTC. Full variable domain (outside the CDR3, taken from reference TRBV14 and TRBJ2-7): EAGVTQFPSHSVIEKGQTVTLRCDPISGHDNLYWYRRVMGKEIKFLLHFVKESKQDESGMPNNRFLAERTGGTYSTLKVQPAELEDSGVYFCASSPNPWAREQYFGPGTRLTVT.

J is TRBJ2-4 and V is TRBV13; 7 bases fit TRBD2. V lost 5 bases and J lost 2; bases outside the gene matches: 9. The CDR3 is made up of 16 amino acids. CDR1 and CDR2 from the germline V gene are PRHDT and FYEKMQ (reference sequence). The CDR3 protein is CASSPPLGLTKNIQYF. In DNA form, the CDR3 reads TGTGCCAGCAGCCCCCCTCTGGGACTAACCAAAAACATTCAGTACTTC.

The rearrangement uses TRBV23-1 and TRBJ1-2; perhaps TRBD1 as D (5 bases). TRBV23-1 is flagged as an ORF with uncertain function. V dropped 3 bases and J dropped 4 bases, with 12 bases sitting between them. CDR3 length: 14 residues. The CDR3 reads CASSHQGDCYGYTF. The CDR3 nucleotides read TGCGCCAGCAGTCACCAAGGGGACTGCTATGGCTACACCTTC.

The chain couples TRBV28 to TRBJ2-7, with TRBD1 matching over 8 bases. Unmatched junction bases numbered 9, after V lost 2 bases and J lost 6 bases. Germline V gives CDR1 MDHEN, CDR2 SYDVKM. This CDR3 region has 15 residues. The CDR3 reads CASSLGQGAQGEQYF. The CDR3 DNA follows: TGTGCCAGCAGTTTAGGTCAGGGGGCTCAGGGCGAGCAGTACTTC.

This clone occurred once. Other DNA sequences in the sample encode the same CDR3. The chain combines TRBV7-8 with TRBJ1-5, with D uncertain. This CDR3 contains 15 residues. Per germline, CDR1 SGHVS and CDR2 FQNEAQ. Trimming shortened V by 1 base and J by 1 base, and 8 bases separated the two germline ends. The CDR3 spells CASSLGSGSNQPQHF. The CDR3 DNA follows: TGTGCCAGCAGCTTAGGATCCGGGAGCAATCAGCCCCAGCATTTT.

The chain couples TRBV18 to TRBJ1-4; 8 bases line up with TRBD1. The trim removed 1 base at V and 6 bases at J, leaving 4 bases unmatched. Germline lookup yields CDR1 KGHSH and CDR2 LQKENI. This CDR3 is built from 15 residues. The CDR3 protein is CASSPRAGGDEKLFF. CDR3 DNA sequence: TGTGCCAGCTCACCACGGGCAGGGGGCGATGAAAAACTGTTTTTT. Full variable domain (missing parts from reference TRBV18 and TRBJ1-4): NAGVMQNPRHLVRRRGQEARLRCSPMKGHSHVYWYRQLPEEGLKFMVYLQKENIIDESGMPKERFSAEFPKEGPSILRIQQVVRGDSAAYFCASSPRAGGDEKLFFGSGTQLSVL.

The rearrangement joins TRBV7-9 to TRBJ2-5, with 11 bases identical to TRBD2. The closer fit of TRBJ2-7 to the DNA end suggests the J call may be wrong. The CDR3 has 15 residues. Germline V CDR1 and CDR2: SEHNR, FQNEAQ (reference sequence). CDR3 region: CASSIRLAGTYEQYF. CDR3 in DNA: TGTGCCAGCAGCATCCGACTAGCGGGAACCTACGAGCAGTACTTC.

Points on this clone: At the DNA level, this CDR3 is encoded by other sequences in the same sample as well. The rearrangement links TRBV2 to TRBJ2-7, with 7 bases aligning to TRBD1. Germline lookup yields CDR1 SNHLY and CDR2 FYNNEI. With 8 bases clipped from V and 2 bases from J, the junction kept 3 bases outside the gene matches. The CDR3 has 12 amino acids. The CDR3 spells CASSDRAYEQYF. CDR3 in DNA: TGTGCCAGCTCTGACAGGGCCTACGAGCAGTACTTC. Full variable domain (rest looked up from reference TRBV2 and TRBJ2-7): EPEVTQTPSHQVTQMGQEVILRCVPISNHLYFYWYRQILGQKVEFLVSFYNNEISEKSEIFDDQFSVERPDGSNFTLKIRSTKLEDSAMYFCASSDRAYEQYFGPGTRLTVT.

This sequence joins TRBV7-8 and TRBJ2-6, with 8 bases lining up with TRBD2. CDR1 is SGHVS, CDR2 FQNEAQ, per germline. J gave up 2 bases and V 5 bases, and 5 bases lay outside the gene matches. The length of the CDR3 is 16 residues. CDR3 protein: CASSPTGGAGANVLTF. CDR3 DNA sequence: TGTGCCAGCAGCCCAACGGGGGGGGCTGGGGCCAACGTCCTGACTTTC.

The chain joins TRBV11-2 to TRBJ1-2; D not certain. The germline CDR1 and CDR2 sequences are SGHAT and FQNNGV. Trimming removed 0 bases from V and 4 bases from J, with 12 bases in between. This CDR3 is 15 amino acids long. CDR3 bases: TGTGCCAGCAGCTTAGATCTATGGGGATCCTATGGCTACACCTTC. Translated, it gives CASSLDLWGSYGYTF.

As concerns this clone: Mismatch with germline at one junction end may stem from a read error. The chain is built from TRBV5-6 and TRBJ2-1; no clear D gene. From germline, CDR1 is SGHDT and CDR2 YYEEEE. The CDR3 length is 12 residues. As DNA, the CDR3 is TGTGCCAGCAGCTTATACTACTATGAGCAGTTCTTC. The encoded protein is CASSLYYYEQFF.